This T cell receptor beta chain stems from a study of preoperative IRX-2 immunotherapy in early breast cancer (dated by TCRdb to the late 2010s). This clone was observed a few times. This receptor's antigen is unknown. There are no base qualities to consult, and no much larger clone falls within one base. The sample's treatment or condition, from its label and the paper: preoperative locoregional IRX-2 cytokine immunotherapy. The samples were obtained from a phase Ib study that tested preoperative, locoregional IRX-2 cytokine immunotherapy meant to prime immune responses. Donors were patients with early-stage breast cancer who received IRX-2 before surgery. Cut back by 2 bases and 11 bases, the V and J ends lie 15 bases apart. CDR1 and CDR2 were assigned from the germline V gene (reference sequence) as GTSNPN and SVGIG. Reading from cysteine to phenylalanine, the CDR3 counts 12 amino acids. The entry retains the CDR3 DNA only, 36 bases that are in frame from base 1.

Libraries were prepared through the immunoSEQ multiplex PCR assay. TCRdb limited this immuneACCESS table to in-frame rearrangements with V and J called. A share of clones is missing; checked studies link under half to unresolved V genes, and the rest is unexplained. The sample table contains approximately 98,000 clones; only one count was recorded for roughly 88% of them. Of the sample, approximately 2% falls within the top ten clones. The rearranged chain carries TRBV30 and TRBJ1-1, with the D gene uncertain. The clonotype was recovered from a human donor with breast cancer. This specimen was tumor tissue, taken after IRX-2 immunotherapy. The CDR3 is CAWSPMGRRAFF. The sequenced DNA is TGTGCCTGGAGTCCCATGGGAAGGAGGGCTTTCTTT.